A selection of T cell receptor beta chains follows, all from one sample in a study of identifying expanded T cells in peripheral blood. Generated by immunoSEQ multiplex PCR, the TCRdb table keeps only in-frame clones and is missing some. The sample has some 70,000 clones; 90% are singletons. Source material: blood. The receptors derive from a person aged 18 to 69 in good health. CDR3s include the opening cysteine and the closing phenylalanine or tryptophan. A D gene is named only where the DNA matches it firmly. Not all rows give a size; the values are once, few, many and, for expanded clones, a class.

D,size,J,V,CDR3,DNA
-,-,TRBJ2-7,TRBV4-2,CASSQAGYEQYF,TGTGCCAGCAGCCAAGCTGGGTACGAGCAGTACTTC
TRBD2,-,TRBJ2-3,TRBV29-1,CSVGRTSGAGADTQYF,TGCAGCGTTGGGAGGACTAGCGGGGCTGGCGCAGATACGCAGTATTTT
-,-,TRBJ1-1,TRBV2,CASSESRGTEAFF,TGTGCCAGCAGTGAAAGTCGCGGGACTGAAGCTTTCTTT
-,-,TRBJ1-1,TRBV14,CASSQDRRQVGMNTEAFF,TGTGCCAGCAGCCAAGATCGGCGGCAGGTCGGGATGAACACTGAAGCTTTCTTT
TRBD2,-,TRBJ2-1,TRBV7-3,CASSLTGGPSYNEQFF,TGTGCCAGCAGCTTAACGGGAGGGCCCTCCTACAATGAGCAGTTCTTC
-,-,TRBJ1-2,TRBV19,CASSIRQGGYGYTF,TGTGCCAGTAGTATTCGGCAGGGTGGCTATGGCTACACCTTC
-,-,TRBJ2-7,TRBV19,CASSTSGTVEQYF,TGTGCCAGTAGTACCTCCGGGACGGTCGAGCAGTACTTC
-,-,TRBJ2-7,TRBV2,CASSDGVGWRIYEQYF,TGTGCCAGCAGCGACGGTGTTGGTTGGCGGATCTACGAGCAGTACTTC
TRBD1,-,TRBJ2-7,TRBV5-1,CASSQSPGGSEQYF,TGCGCCAGCAGCCAGAGTCCAGGGGGCTCCGAGCAGTACTTC
-,-,TRBJ1-2,TRBV2,CASTLAWDGYTF,TGTGCCAGCACCCTCGCATGGGATGGCTACACCTTC
TRBD2,-,TRBJ2-1,TRBV7-2,CASSRISGENEQFF,TGTGCCAGCAGTAGGATAAGCGGGGAGAATGAGCAGTTCTTC
TRBD2,-,TRBJ2-1,TRBV5-4,CASSLAWTSGNEQFF,TGTGCCAGCAGCTTGGCTTGGACTAGCGGGAATGAGCAGTTCTTC
-,-,TRBJ1-2,TRBV10-2,CASSEGGFNYGYTF,TGCGCCAGCAGTGAGGGCGGATTTAACTATGGCTACACCTTC
-,-,TRBJ1-2,TRBV2,CASWEGNYGYTF,TGTGCCAGCTGGGAGGGTAACTATGGCTACACCTTC
TRBD2,-,TRBJ2-3,TRBV5-6,CASSFNSGSTDTQYF,TGTGCCAGCAGCTTTAACAGCGGGAGTACAGATACGCAGTATTTT
TRBD1,-,TRBJ1-6,TRBV18,CASSPGATGIGGIGFNSPLHF,TGTGCCAGCTCACCAGGCGCTACCGGGATAGGGGGCATTGGGTTTAATTCACCCCTCCACTTT
-,-,TRBJ2-3,TRBV11-2,CASSSPRGTDTQYF,TGTGCCAGCAGTTCCCCGAGGGGCACAGATACGCAGTATTTT
TRBD2,-,TRBJ2-5,TRBV7-2,CASSLALSGVQETQYF,TGTGCCAGCAGCTTAGCGCTTAGCGGGGTACAAGAGACCCAGTACTTC
-,-,TRBJ2-1,TRBV18,CASSPFATASANEQFF,TGTGCCAGCTCACCATTCGCCACCGCTAGCGCGAATGAGCAGTTCTTC
-,-,TRBJ1-2,TRBV5-4,CASSTTNYYGYTF,TGTGCCAGCAGCACAACCAACTACTATGGCTACACCTTC
-,-,TRBJ1-4,TRBV2,CASSERTAYEKLFF,TGTGCCAGCAGTGAAAGGACAGCATATGAAAAACTGTTTTTT
-,-,TRBJ1-4,TRBV25-1,CASSAYTQATNEKLFF,TGTGCCAGCAGTGCCTACACTCAGGCAACTAATGAAAAACTGTTTTTT
TRBD2,-,TRBJ2-1,TRBV5-1,CASSFTPASGGRNNEQFF,TGCGCCAGCAGCTTTACCCCCGCTAGCGGGGGGAGGAACAATGAGCAGTTCTTC
TRBD2,once,TRBJ2-1,TRBV6-1,CASSGGWSGGQDNEQFF,TGTGCCAGCAGTGGCGGTTGGAGCGGGGGCCAGGACAATGAGCAGTTCTTC
-,-,TRBJ2-7,TRBV6-5,CASSFSHSYEQYF,TGTGCCAGCAGTTTCTCACACTCCTACGAGCAGTACTTC
-,-,TRBJ1-1,TRBV2,CASSPSATEAFF,TGTGCCAGCAGTCCCTCCGCGACTGAAGCTTTCTTT
-,-,TRBJ2-7,TRBV28,CASSSPASYEQYF,TGTGCCAGCAGTTCCCCCGCTTCCTACGAGCAGTACTTC
-,-,TRBJ2-3,TRBV7-9,CASSLVGNTQYF,TGTGCCAGCAGCTTAGTGGGAAATACGCAGTATTTT